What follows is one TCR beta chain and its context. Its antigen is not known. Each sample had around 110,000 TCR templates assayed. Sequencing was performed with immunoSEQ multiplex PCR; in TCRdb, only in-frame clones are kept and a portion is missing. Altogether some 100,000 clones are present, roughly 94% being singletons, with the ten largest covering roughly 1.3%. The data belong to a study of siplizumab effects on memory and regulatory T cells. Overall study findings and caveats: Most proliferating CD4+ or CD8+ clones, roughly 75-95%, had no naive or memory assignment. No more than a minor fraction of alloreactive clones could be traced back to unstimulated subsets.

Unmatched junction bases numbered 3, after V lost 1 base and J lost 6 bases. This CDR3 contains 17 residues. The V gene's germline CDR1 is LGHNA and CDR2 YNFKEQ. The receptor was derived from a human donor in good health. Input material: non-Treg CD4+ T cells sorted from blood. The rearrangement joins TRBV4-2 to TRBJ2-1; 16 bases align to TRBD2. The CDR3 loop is CASSQVGTSGRANEQFF. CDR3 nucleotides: TGTGCCAGCAGCCAAGTTGGGACTAGCGGGAGGGCCAATGAGCAGTTCTTC.